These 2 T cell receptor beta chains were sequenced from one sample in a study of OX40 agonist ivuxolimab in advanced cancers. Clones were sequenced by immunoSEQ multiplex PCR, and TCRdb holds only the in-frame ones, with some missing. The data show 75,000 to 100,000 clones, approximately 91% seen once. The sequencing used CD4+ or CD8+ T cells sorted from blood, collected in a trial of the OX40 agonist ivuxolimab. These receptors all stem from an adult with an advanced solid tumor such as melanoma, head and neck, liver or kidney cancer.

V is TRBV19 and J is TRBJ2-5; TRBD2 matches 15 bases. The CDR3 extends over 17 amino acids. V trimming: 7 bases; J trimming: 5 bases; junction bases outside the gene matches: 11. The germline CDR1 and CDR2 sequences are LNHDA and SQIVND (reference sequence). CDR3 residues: CASTPGLAGGGVETQYF. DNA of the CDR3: TGTGCCAGTACCCCGGGACTAGCGGGGGGAGGGGTGGAGACCCAGTACTTC.

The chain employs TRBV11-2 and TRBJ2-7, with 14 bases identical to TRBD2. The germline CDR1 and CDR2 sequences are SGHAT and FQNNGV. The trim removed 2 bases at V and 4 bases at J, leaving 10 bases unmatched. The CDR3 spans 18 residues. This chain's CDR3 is CASSLRVFRTSGRYEQYF. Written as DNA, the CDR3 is TGTGCCAGCAGCTTACGGGTCTTCAGGACTAGCGGGAGGTACGAGCAGTACTTC.